This T cell receptor (beta chain) was recorded in a study of T cell repertoires in cytomegalovirus infection. Whole-study results and caveats: Ex vivo responses were dominated by HLA-C-restricted CMV-specific TCR beta clonotypes. Summed public TCR beta family frequency identified CMV carriers bearing the relevant HLA.

This clonotype has just a few counts. The antigen remains undetermined. V lost 1 base to trimming and J lost 5 bases, with 9 bases between them. The germline gives CDR1 LGHNA, CDR2 YNFKEQ. There are 13 residues in the CDR3. Via MiXCR, TCRdb re-called the reads, giving one row per CDR3 protein. The sample lists approximately 500,000 distinct CDR3 sequences; approximately 15% were seen once. Material for sequencing was CD8+ T cells from PBMCs. The sequence was obtained from a human donor in good health (CMV status not recorded). Some clones in this sample may be carry-over from other donors' samples. This rearrangement joins TRBV4-2 to TRBJ2-7; D might be TRBD1 (6 bases). The CDR3: CASSQGPGDEQYF. CDR3 DNA: TGTGCCAGCAGCCAAGGACCAGGGGACGAGCAGTACTTC.